This is a list of T cell receptor beta chains from one sample in a study of blood T cell repertoires in COVID-19. Sequencing used immunoSEQ multiplex PCR; TCRdb keeps in-frame clones, though not all of them. There are under 95,000 clones in the sample; approximately 90% occur only once, and 5.4% lies in the top ten. The sequenced sample was peripheral blood. The source of these receptors is a man in his sixties with acute or convalescent COVID-19. Each CDR3 is given with its conserved first and last residue. D genes are given only for firm matches. Size is omitted from some rows. Given values are once, few, many or a class for expanded clones.

-	-	TRBV30	TRBJ1-2	TGTGCCTGGAGTGAGGAATTCGGACAGTTTAACTATGGCTACACCTTC	CAWSEEFGQFNYGYTF
-	-	TRBV6-2/TRBV6-3	TRBJ1-3	TGTGCCAGCAGTTCACGGACAGTGGTCTCTGGAAACACCATATATTTT	CASSSRTVVSGNTIYF
-	-	TRBV18	TRBJ1-1	TGTGCCAGCTCACCACCGACAGGTCCTGAAGCTTTCTTT	CASSPPTGPEAFF
TRBD2	-	TRBV6-2/TRBV6-3	TRBJ2-3	TGTGCCAGCAGTTACGTCTCTAGCGGGGGTTCAGATACGCAGTATTTT	CASSYVSSGGSDTQYF
TRBD1	-	TRBV6-5	TRBJ1-2	TGTGCCAGCAGTCCAGGACAGGGTTTGGACTATGGCTACACCTTC	CASSPGQGLDYGYTF
TRBD2	-	TRBV19	TRBJ2-1	TGTGCCAGTAGTATTAGCGGGACCGCCTACAATGAGCAGTTCTTC	CASSISGTAYNEQFF
-	-	TRBV11-3	TRBJ2-1	TGTGCCAGCAGCTTATCCGGGGATTACAATGAGCAGTTCTTC	CASSLSGDYNEQFF
TRBD1	-	TRBV19	TRBJ1-4	TGTGCCAGTAGTATTACAGGGGGCATTGAAAAACTGTTTTTT	CASSITGGIEKLFF
-	once	TRBV30	TRBJ2-7	TGTGCCTGGAGTCTCTATTCGGGACTTGAGCAGTACTTC	CAWSLYSGLEQYF
-	-	TRBV5-6	TRBJ2-7	TGTGCCAGCAGTTTGTATAGGTCAGGGGAAACCTTC	CASSLYRSGETF
-	-	TRBV4-2	TRBJ1-6	TGTGCCAGCAGCCAAGATATAGGTCAGGGTGGTAATTCACCCCTCCACTTT	CASSQDIGQGGNSPLHF
TRBD2	-	TRBV9	TRBJ2-5	TGTGCCAGCAGCGTAGGAGGGAGGGTTGAGACCCAGTACTTC	CASSVGGRVETQYF
-	-	TRBV7-6	TRBJ2-5	TGTGCCAGCAGCCTTGATGGGGGGGGCGGCTATGAGACCCAGTACTTC	CASSLDGGGGYETQYF
-	-	TRBV15	TRBJ2-7	TGTGCCACCAGCAGAATGGACAATAGCTACGAGCAGTACTTC	CATSRMDNSYEQYF
-	-	TRBV6-6	TRBJ1-1	TGTGCCAGCAGGCTCACAGTGAACACTGAAGCTTTCTTT	CASRLTVNTEAFF